The T cell receptor (beta chain) under discussion was sequenced for a study of neoadjuvant anti-PD-1 for oral cavity cancer. In the study overall: Nivolumab at 3 mg/kg was mostly given biweekly, three to four doses, pre-surgery.

The CDR3 runs to 16 residues. Germline V gene sequence: CDR1 SGHRS, CDR2 YFSETQ. V shed 0 bases, J shed 1 base, and the junction held 5 bases outside the gene matches. Indicated time point: after neoadjuvant nivolumab, at surgical resection. Assay used: immunoSEQ multiplex PCR; TCRdb lists only in-frame clones, some missing. The repertoire consists of around 70,000 clones, with approximately 84% occurring once and the leading ten covering approximately 3%. This clone was seen just once. The sequenced sample was PBMCs, obtained after nivolumab (anti-PD-1) treatment. This TCR was sampled from a person aged 35-79 years with oral cavity squamous cell carcinoma. The rearrangement uses TRBV5-1 and TRBJ2-7; 9 bases are shared with TRBD1. CDR3 protein: CASSLGTGVLSYEQYF. In DNA form, the CDR3 reads TGCGCCAGCAGCTTGGGGACAGGGGTGTTATCCTACGAGCAGTACTTC.